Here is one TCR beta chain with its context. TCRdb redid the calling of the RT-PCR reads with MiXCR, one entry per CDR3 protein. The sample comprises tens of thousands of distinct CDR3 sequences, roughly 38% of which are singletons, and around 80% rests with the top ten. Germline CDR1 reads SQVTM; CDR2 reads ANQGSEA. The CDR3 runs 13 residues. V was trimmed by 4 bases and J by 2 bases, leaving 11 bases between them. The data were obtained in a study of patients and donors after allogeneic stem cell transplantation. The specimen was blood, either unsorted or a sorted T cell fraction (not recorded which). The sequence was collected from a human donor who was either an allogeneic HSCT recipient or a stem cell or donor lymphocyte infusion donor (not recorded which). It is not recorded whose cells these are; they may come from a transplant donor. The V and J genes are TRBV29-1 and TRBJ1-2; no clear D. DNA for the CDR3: TGCAGCGTTGTAACAGCTAAAAACTATGGCTACACCTTC. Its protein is CSVVTAKNYGYTF.